This is a list of T cell receptor beta chains from one sample in a study of blood T cell repertoires in COVID-19. Assay used: immunoSEQ multiplex PCR; TCRdb lists only in-frame clones, some missing. The table has around 330,000 clones, 85% seen once. Specimen: PBMCs or T cells enriched from blood (not recorded which). Every receptor here comes from a woman between 25 and 40 years old who had been exposed to COVID-19. Both conserved end residues are part of each CDR3. D genes are given only for firm matches.

D: TRBD1
length: 15
V: TRBV30
CDR3: CAWSARGQIFSPLHF

D: -
length: 14
V: TRBV2
CDR3: CASSLDRRGTEAFF

D: -
length: 11
V: TRBV6-5
CDR3: CASRTRDKMFF

D: -
length: 14
V: TRBV7-3
CDR3: CASSLGGDTGELFF

D: TRBD1
length: 18
V: TRBV23-1
CDR3: CASSLVDRYILAHQPQHF

D: TRBD1
length: 14
V: TRBV7-8
CDR3: CATIPGQGGNEQFF

D: -
length: 16
V: TRBV15
CDR3: CATSPTRVDNNEKLFF

D: TRBD1
length: 15
V: TRBV29-1
CDR3: CSVGHTRTGMGEQYF

D: -
length: 13
V: TRBV28
CDR3: CASRRGSNQPQHF

D: -
length: 13
V: TRBV6-5
CDR3: CASRRSDNSPLHF

D: TRBD2
length: 18
V: TRBV10-3
CDR3: CAISDYLAGGDGTDTQYF

D: -
length: 15
V: TRBV5-5
CDR3: CASSPGDEPLETQYF

D: TRBD2
length: 14
V: TRBV5-4
CDR3: CASSGERDTDTQYF

D: -
length: 16
V: TRBV28
CDR3: CASSPPQGNLVYGYTF

D: -
length: 15
V: TRBV4-3
CDR3: CASSQDSGSRRGYTF

D: TRBD1
length: 16
V: TRBV5-1
CDR3: CASSSRQGMGNTEAFF

D: TRBD1
length: 17
V: TRBV28
CDR3: CASSGQSRTSDTGELFF

D: -
length: 15
V: TRBV5-1
CDR3: CASRFYSATNEKLFF

D: TRBD2
length: 16
V: TRBV7-9
CDR3: CASSLLAGGNYNEQFF

D: -
length: 17
V: TRBV24-1
CDR3: CATSGSSGLLRTDTQYF

D: TRBD1
length: 16
V: TRBV3-1/TRBV3-2
CDR3: CASSRSQGASSYEQYF

D: TRBD1
length: 17
V: TRBV24-1
CDR3: CATSDEDGQGARDTQYF